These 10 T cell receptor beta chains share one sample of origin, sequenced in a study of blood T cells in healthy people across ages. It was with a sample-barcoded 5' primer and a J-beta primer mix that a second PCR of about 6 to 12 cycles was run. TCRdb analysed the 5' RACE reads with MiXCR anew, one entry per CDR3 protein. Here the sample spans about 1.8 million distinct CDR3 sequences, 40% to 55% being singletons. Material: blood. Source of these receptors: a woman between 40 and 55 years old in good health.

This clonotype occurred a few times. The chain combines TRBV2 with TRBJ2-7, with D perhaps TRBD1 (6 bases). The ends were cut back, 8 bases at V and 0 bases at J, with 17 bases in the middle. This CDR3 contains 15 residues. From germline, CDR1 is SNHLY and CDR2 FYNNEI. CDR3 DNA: TGTGCCAGCCTAGGGGTGGACAGATTCTCCTACGAGCAGTACTTC. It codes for CASLGVDRFSYEQYF.

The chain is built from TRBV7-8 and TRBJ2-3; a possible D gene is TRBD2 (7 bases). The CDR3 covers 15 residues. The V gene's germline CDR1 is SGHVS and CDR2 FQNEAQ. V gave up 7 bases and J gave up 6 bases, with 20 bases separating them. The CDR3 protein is CASNWRGRIVDTQYF. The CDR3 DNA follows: TGTGCCAGCAATTGGCGGGGGCGAATTGTGGATACGCAGTATTTT.

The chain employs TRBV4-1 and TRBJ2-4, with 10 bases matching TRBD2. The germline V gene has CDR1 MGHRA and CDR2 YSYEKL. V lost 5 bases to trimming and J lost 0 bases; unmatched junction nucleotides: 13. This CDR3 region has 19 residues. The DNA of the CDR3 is TGCGCCAGCAGCTCAAGGTTTACTAGCGGGGACTTAGCCAAAAACATTCAGTACTTC. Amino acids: CASSSRFTSGDLAKNIQYF.

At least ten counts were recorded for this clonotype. As DNA, the CDR3 is TGCAGTGCCCAGGATGGCGAGCAGTACTTC. Encoded protein: CSAQDGEQYF. The chain combines TRBV20-1 with TRBJ2-7; D is uncertain. Germline V gene sequence: CDR1 DFQATT, CDR2 SNEGSKA (reference sequence). With 6 bases removed from V and 6 bases from J, the gap between germline ends came to 9 bases. The length of the CDR3 is 10 residues.

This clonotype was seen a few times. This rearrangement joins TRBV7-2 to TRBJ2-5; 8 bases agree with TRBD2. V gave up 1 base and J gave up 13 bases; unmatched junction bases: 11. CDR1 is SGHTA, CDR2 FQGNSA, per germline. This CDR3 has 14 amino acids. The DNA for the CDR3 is TGTGCCAGCAGCTTAGTCGGACTAGCAGTCAATCGGTACTTC. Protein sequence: CASSLVGLAVNRYF. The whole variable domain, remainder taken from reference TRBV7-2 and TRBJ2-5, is GAGVSQSPSNKVTEKGKDVELRCDPISGHTALYWYRQSLGQGLEFLIYFQGNSAPDKSGLPSDRFSAERTGGSVSTLTIQRTQQEDSAVYLCASSLVGLAVNRYFGPGTRLLVL.

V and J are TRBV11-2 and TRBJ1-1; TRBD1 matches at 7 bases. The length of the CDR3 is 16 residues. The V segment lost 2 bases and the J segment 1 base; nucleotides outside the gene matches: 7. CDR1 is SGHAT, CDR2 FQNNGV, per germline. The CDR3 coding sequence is TGTGCCAGCAGCTTAACCCCTGGACAGGCGAACACTGAAGCTTTCTTT. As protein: CASSLTPGQANTEAFF.

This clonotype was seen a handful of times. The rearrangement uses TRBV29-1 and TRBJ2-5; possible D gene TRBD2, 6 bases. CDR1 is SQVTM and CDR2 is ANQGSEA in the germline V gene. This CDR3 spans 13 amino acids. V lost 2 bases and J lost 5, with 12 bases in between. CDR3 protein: CSVEKGRGETQYF. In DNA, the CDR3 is TGCAGCGTTGAAAAGGGACGGGGGGAGACCCAGTACTTC.

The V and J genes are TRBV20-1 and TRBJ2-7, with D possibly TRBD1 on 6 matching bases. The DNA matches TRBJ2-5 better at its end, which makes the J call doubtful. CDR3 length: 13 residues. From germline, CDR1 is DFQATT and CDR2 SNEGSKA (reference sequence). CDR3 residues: CRGARGGLETQYF. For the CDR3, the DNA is TGCAGGGGGGCGCGAGGAGGATTAGAGACCCAGTACTTC.

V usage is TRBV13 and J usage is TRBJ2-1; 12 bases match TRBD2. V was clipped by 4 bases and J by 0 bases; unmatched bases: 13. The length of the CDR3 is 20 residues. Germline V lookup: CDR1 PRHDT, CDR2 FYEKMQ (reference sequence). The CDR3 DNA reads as TGTGCCAGCAGCTCAACCCCGGGACTAGCGGGTCTGAGCTCCTACAATGAGCAGTTCTTC. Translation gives CASSSTPGLAGLSSYNEQFF.

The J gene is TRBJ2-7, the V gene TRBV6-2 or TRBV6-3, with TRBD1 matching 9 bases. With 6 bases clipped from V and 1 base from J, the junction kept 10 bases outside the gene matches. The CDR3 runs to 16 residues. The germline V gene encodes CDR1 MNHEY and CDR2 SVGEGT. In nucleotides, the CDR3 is TGTGCCAGCAGACCGCAACCCGGGACAGGGTCCTACGAGCAGTACTTC. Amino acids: CASRPQPGTGSYEQYF.